One and the same sample provided the 32 T cell receptor beta chains below, sequenced in a study of blood T cell repertoires in COVID-19. TCRdb's table, derived via immunoSEQ multiplex PCR, lists solely in-frame clones and lacks some. In the table there are under 200,000 clones, about 80% of which are singletons. Material for sequencing was peripheral blood. The receptors shown here come from a man aged 55 to 70 with acute or convalescent COVID-19.

V is TRBV6-5 and J is TRBJ2-5, with 8 bases matching TRBD1. V lost 10 bases and J lost 1; bases outside the gene matches: 5. The V gene's germline CDR1 is MNHEY and CDR2 SVGAGI. The CDR3 is made up of 13 amino acids. The CDR3 is CAIRDRTQETQYF. In DNA, the CDR3 is TGTGCCATTCGGGACAGGACCCAAGAGACCCAGTACTTC.

This clone was counted between two and nine times. V usage is TRBV5-6 and J usage is TRBJ2-2, with 7 bases aligning to TRBD2. This CDR3 is 15 amino acids long. J lost 5 bases, V lost 2 bases, and 6 bases had no gene match. CDR1 is SGHDT, CDR2 YYEEEE, per germline. CDR3 loop: CASSLRPSGTGELFF. CDR3 nucleotide sequence: TGTGCCAGCAGCTTACGGCCTAGCGGTACCGGGGAGCTGTTTTTT. Full variable domain (missing parts from reference TRBV5-6 and TRBJ2-2): DAGVTQSPTHLIKTRGQQVTLRCSPKSGHDTVSWYQQALGQGPQFIFQYYEEEERQRGNFPDRFSGHQFPNYSSELNVNALLLGDSALYLCASSLRPSGTGELFFGEGSRLTVL.

The chain joins TRBV10-1 to TRBJ2-7; a possible D gene is TRBD2 (5 bases). The CDR3 length is 13 residues. Between the trimmed V and J ends, which lost 5 bases and 7 bases, there was a span of 15 bases. Germline V gene sequence: CDR1 WNHNN, CDR2 SYGVQD (reference sequence). The CDR3 sequence: CASSLAVLGEQYF. In DNA form, the CDR3 reads TGCGCCAGCAGTCTGGCGGTACTAGGGGAGCAGTACTTC.

The chain is built from TRBV5-6 and TRBJ2-7, with 12 bases aligning to TRBD1. The CDR3 extends over 15 amino acids. CDR1 is SGHDT and CDR2 is YYEEEE in the germline V gene. The J segment lost 2 bases and the V segment lost 2 bases, leaving 2 bases of the junction unmatched. CDR3 residues: CASSFGTGGPYEQYF. The CDR3 DNA reads as TGTGCCAGCAGCTTTGGGACAGGGGGCCCCTACGAGCAGTACTTC.

V and J are TRBV4-1 and TRBJ2-3; D is uncertain. This CDR3 comprises 13 residues. V shed 0 bases and J shed 5 bases, with 6 bases lying between them. CDR1 is MGHRA and CDR2 is YSYEKL in the germline V gene. The CDR3 DNA follows: TGCGCCAGCAGCCAAGATCTCGTAGATACGCAGTATTTT. Amino acid sequence: CASSQDLVDTQYF.

V gene TRBV13 combines with J gene TRBJ2-1; TRBD2 aligns across 9 bases. CDR1 and CDR2 from the germline V gene are PRHDT and FYEKMQ (reference sequence). CDR3 size: 18 residues. The V segment lost 0 bases and the J segment 0 bases; nucleotides outside the gene matches: 6. This CDR3 reads CASSLGLSGGPSYNEQFF. The CDR3 DNA is TGTGCCAGCAGCTTAGGCCTAAGCGGGGGGCCCTCCTACAATGAGCAGTTCTTC.

The chain uses TRBV27 and TRBJ1-2, with 7 bases fitting TRBD1. Germline assignment: CDR1 MNHEY and CDR2 SMNVEV (reference sequence). This CDR3 spans 13 amino acids. Unmatched junction bases numbered 3, after V lost 5 bases and J lost 3 bases. The CDR3: CASSATGDYGYTF. The DNA of the CDR3 is TGTGCCAGCAGTGCTACAGGGGACTATGGCTACACCTTC.

The chain uses TRBV19 and TRBJ1-4; maybe TRBD1 (5 bases). The CDR3 sequence is 14 residues long. Trimming took off 3 bases at V and 7 bases at J, with 12 bases between the two ends. The V gene's germline CDR1 is LNHDA and CDR2 SQIVND (reference sequence). CDR3 in amino acids: CASSITHRIEKLFF. CDR3 bases: TGTGCCAGTAGTATTACTCACAGGATTGAAAAACTGTTTTTT.

This chain uses TRBV6-5 with TRBJ1-4; tentative D call: TRBD1 (5 bases). CDR3 length: 14 amino acids. Trimming shortened V by 6 bases and J by 8 bases, and 16 bases separated the two germline ends. The germline V gene has CDR1 MNHEY and CDR2 SVGAGI. CDR3 residues: CASSQGGRSEKLFF. CDR3 coding DNA: TGTGCCAGCAGCCAGGGCGGCCGGAGCGAAAAACTGTTTTTT.

This chain joins TRBV7-8 and TRBJ2-7; D is perhaps TRBD1 (6 bases). The V end lost 5 bases, the J end lost 2 bases, and 16 bases lay between the germline ends. Germline V gene lookup returns CDR1 SGHVS and CDR2 FQNEAQ. This CDR3 contains 15 residues. CDR3 coding DNA: TGTGCCAGCAGCGCACTAGGGGGAGACCCCTACGAGCAGTACTTC. Translated: CASSALGGDPYEQYF. The complete variable domain, with remaining parts taken from reference TRBV7-8 and TRBJ2-7, reads GAGVSQSPRYKVAKRGQDVALRCDPISGHVSLFWYQQALGQGPEFLTYFQNEAQLDKSGLPSDRFFAERPEGSVSTLKIQRTQQEDSAVYLCASSALGGDPYEQYFGPGTRLTVT.

This clone was observed a single time. The V call is TRBV15, the J call TRBJ2-5, with TRBD2 as a possible D gene (6 bases). The CDR3 contains 16 residues. In germline, CDR1 is LNHNV, CDR2 YYDKDF (reference sequence). The V gene lost 1 base and the J gene lost 1 base, with 13 bases spanning the gap. The CDR3: CATSRGGGTAQETQYF. The CDR3 region has the DNA TGTGCCACCAGCAGAGGGGGCGGGACGGCCCAAGAGACCCAGTACTTC.

The V gene is TRBV10-1, the J gene TRBJ2-2, with no clear D. Germline loops: CDR1 WNHNN, CDR2 SYGVQD (reference sequence). Trimming shortened V by 3 bases and J by 6 bases, and 14 bases separated the two germline ends. The CDR3 is 15 amino acids. The CDR3 DNA reads TGCGCCAGCAGTGACACCTGGAAGCGCCCCGGGGAGCTGTTTTTT. This translates into CASSDTWKRPGELFF.

The CDR3 region is CASSLIGGYTF. DNA for the CDR3: TGTGCCAGCAGCTTAATCGGTGGCTACACCTTC. The chain employs TRBV7-2 and TRBJ1-2; the D is unclear. The CDR3 consists of 11 residues. Trimming cost V 2 bases and J 7 bases, with 5 bases left between them. CDR1 and CDR2 (germline): SGHTA, FQGNSA.

The chain couples TRBV13 to TRBJ2-2; D possibly corresponds to TRBD2 (6 bases). The ends were cut back, 6 bases at V and 5 bases at J, with 13 bases in the middle. Per the germline V gene, CDR1 is PRHDT and CDR2 is FYEKMQ (reference sequence). The CDR3 sequence is 14 residues long. The CDR3 here is CASSRGWRTGELFF. CDR3 nucleotide sequence: TGTGCCAGCAGTCGGGGGTGGAGGACCGGGGAGCTGTTTTTT.

The chain carries TRBV2 and TRBJ2-3, with 9 bases identical to TRBD2. Losses at the gene ends were 8 bases for V and 7 bases for J; bases not matched to a gene: 10. Germline V gene sequence: CDR1 SNHLY, CDR2 FYNNEI. The length of the CDR3 is 14 residues. This chain's CDR3 is CASSALAGRNTQYF. For the CDR3, the DNA is TGTGCCAGCTCCGCCCTAGCGGGGAGAAATACGCAGTATTTT.

The chain has TRBV4-3 and TRBJ1-1; TRBD1 is a possible D gene (5 bases). Trimming pared 0 bases from V and 4 bases from J, leaving 6 bases between. The CDR3 consists of 13 residues. CDR1 is LGHNA and CDR2 is YSLEER in the germline V gene. Here the CDR3 DNA reads TGCGCCAGCAGCCAAGAAAGGGGCACTGAAGCTTTCTTT. Its translation is CASSQERGTEAFF.

This clone has a count of ten or more. The chain carries TRBV20-1 and TRBJ2-7, with D perhaps TRBD1 (5 bases). The CDR3 has 14 residues. Germline loops: CDR1 DFQATT, CDR2 SNEGSKA (reference sequence). V was clipped by 6 bases and J by 0 bases, with 15 bases between them. The DNA for the CDR3 is TGCAGTGCGAGTGGGGCAGATCGCTCCTACGAGCAGTACTTC. Its protein is CSASGADRSYEQYF.

V usage is TRBV7-2 and J usage is TRBJ1-3, with D possibly TRBD1 on 5 matching bases. This CDR3 comprises 14 residues. Trimming removed 2 bases from V and 4 bases from J, with 9 bases in between. Germline V gene lookup returns CDR1 SGHTA and CDR2 FQGNSA. The CDR3, as DNA: TGTGCCAGCAGCTTACGGGGGGAGGGAAACACCATATATTTT. Translation: CASSLRGEGNTIYF. Together with reference TRBV7-2 and TRBJ1-3, the CDR3 gives the full variable domain: GAGVSQSPSNKVTEKGKDVELRCDPISGHTALYWYRQSLGQGLEFLIYFQGNSAPDKSGLPSDRFSAERTGGSVSTLTIQRTQQEDSAVYLCASSLRGEGNTIYFGEGSWLTVV.

J is TRBJ1-2 and V is TRBV6-5, with 9 nucleotides matching TRBD1. Germline CDR1 MNHEY, CDR2 SVGAGI. V shed 6 bases and J 5 bases; nucleotides not matched to a gene: 7. The CDR3 contains 14 residues. Written as DNA, the CDR3 is TGTGCCAGCAGAACCACAGGGGGCGTATATGGCTACACCTTC. Translation gives CASRTTGGVYGYTF.

This clone appeared once. Relative to the germline gene, one junction end is altered; a read error may explain this. The J gene is TRBJ2-1, the V gene TRBV4-1; TRBD1 agrees at 7 bases. The germline gives CDR1 MGHRA, CDR2 YSYEKL. This CDR3 spans 16 amino acids. The CDR3 DNA reads TGCGGCAGCAGCCAAGATCACAGGGGAAACTACAATGAGCAGTTCTTC. Translating gives CGSSQDHRGNYNEQFF.

The chain carries TRBV5-1 and TRBJ2-2; TRBD1 matches 11 bases. J lost 5 bases, V lost 4 bases, and 4 bases had no gene match. The CDR3 runs to 15 residues. The germline V gene has CDR1 SGHRS and CDR2 YFSETQ. CDR3 in DNA: TGCGCCAGCAGCCAGGGGACAGGGGGGACCGGGGAGCTGTTTTTT. Residues: CASSQGTGGTGELFF.

This chain links TRBV6-5 with TRBJ1-2; D gene uncertain. This CDR3 region has 15 residues. Germline V lookup: CDR1 MNHEY, CDR2 SVGAGI. V was trimmed by 7 bases and J by 3 bases, leaving 18 bases between them. The CDR3 DNA is TGTGCCAGCACCAGCGGAAGGAAAGGCTACTATGGCTACACCTTC. Its protein is CASTSGRKGYYGYTF.

The DNA of the CDR3 is TGTGCCATCAGCACAGGCTCCTACGAGCAGTACTTC. Its protein product is CAISTGSYEQYF. The chain combines TRBV10-3 with TRBJ2-7; perhaps TRBD1 as D (5 bases). This CDR3 region has 12 residues. Trimming stripped 6 bases from V and 0 bases from J, with 6 bases between. The V gene's germline CDR1 is ENHRY and CDR2 SYGVKD.

This chain links TRBV27 with TRBJ1-6; 7 bases agree with TRBD1. The CDR3 is 16 residues long. Germline CDR1 MNHEY, CDR2 SMNVEV (reference sequence). J was trimmed by 9 bases and V by 6 bases; bases with no gene match: 14. CDR3 bases: TGTGCCAGCAGGTACAACGGGCGGGGACAGACTTCACCCCTCCACTTT. It codes for CASRYNGRGQTSPLHF.

The chain uses TRBV29-1 and TRBJ2-2, with 13 bases fitting TRBD2. The trim removed 5 bases at V and 7 bases at J, leaving 4 bases unmatched. The CDR3 has 14 residues. Germline CDR1 SQVTM, CDR2 ANQGSEA. The CDR3 nucleotides are TGCAGCGTTACTAGCGGGGGGGATAGCGGGGAGCTGTTTTTT. Translation: CSVTSGGDSGELFF.

This chain joins TRBV12-5 and TRBJ1-5; D unresolved. With 0 bases removed from V and 1 base from J, the gap between germline ends came to 7 bases. The CDR3 is 15 amino acids. CDR1 and CDR2 (germline): LGHNT, FRNRAP. The CDR3 reads CASGLVGESNQPQHF. As DNA, the CDR3 is TGTGCTAGTGGTTTGGTTGGAGAGAGCAATCAGCCCCAGCATTTT.

This clone was counted between two and nine times. This chain links TRBV7-2 with TRBJ1-2; tentatively, D is TRBD1 (5 bases). Between the trimmed V and J ends, which lost 5 bases and 6 bases, there was a span of 16 bases. The germline gives CDR1 SGHTA, CDR2 FQGNSA. The CDR3 sequence is 14 residues long. The DNA for the CDR3 is TGTGCCAGCAGCCCCGGTCGGGCAGGGAATGGCTACACCTTC. Encoded protein: CASSPGRAGNGYTF.

This chain joins TRBV19 and TRBJ2-4; 9 bases are shared with TRBD1. V shed 2 bases, J shed 7 bases, and the junction held 6 bases outside the gene matches. In germline, CDR1 is LNHDA, CDR2 SQIVND (reference sequence). The CDR3 has 15 amino acids. CDR3 nucleotides: TGTGCCAGTAGTATACCGGGACAGGGACTTAACATTCAGTACTTC. Protein sequence: CASSIPGQGLNIQYF.

This sequence joins TRBV5-4 and TRBJ2-2, with 11 bases lining up with TRBD2. This CDR3 is built from 17 residues. With V trimmed by 4 bases and J by 2 bases, 7 bases remained unmatched. Germline loops: CDR1 SGHNT, CDR2 YYREEE (reference sequence). In nucleotides, the CDR3 is TGTGCCAGCAGCCCGCTAGCGGGGGGTCTTAACACCGGGGAGCTGTTTTTT. Residues: CASSPLAGGLNTGELFF.

The chain couples TRBV30 to TRBJ2-1, with 11 bases matching TRBD2. J lost 9 bases, V lost 8 bases, and 9 bases had no gene match. Germline V gives CDR1 GTSNPN, CDR2 SVGIG (reference sequence). The CDR3 covers 13 residues. This chain's CDR3 is CATILAGEGEQFF. CDR3 in DNA: TGTGCCACCATACTAGCGGGAGAGGGTGAGCAGTTCTTC.

The chain employs TRBV30 and TRBJ2-5; a possible D gene is TRBD2 (7 bases). The CDR3 has 12 residues. Trimming stripped 2 bases from V and 4 bases from J, with 8 bases between. Germline CDR1 and CDR2: GTSNPN and SVGIG (reference sequence). CDR3 amino acids: CAWSRGGETQYF. CDR3 in DNA: TGTGCCTGGAGTAGGGGGGGAGAGACCCAGTACTTC. The full variable domain, in which reference TRBV30 and TRBJ2-5 provide the parts outside the CDR3, is SQTIHQWPATLVQPVGSPLSLECTVEGTSNPNLYWYRQAAGRGLQLLFYSVGIGQISSEVPQNLSASRPQDRQFILSSKKLLLSDSGFYLCAWSRGGETQYFGPGTRLLVL.

The chain has TRBV20-1 and TRBJ2-1; D gene uncertain. The CDR3 runs 11 residues. Germline CDR1 is DFQATT and CDR2 is SNEGSKA (reference sequence). Between the trimmed V and J ends, which lost 3 bases and 6 bases, there was a span of 6 bases. CDR3 protein: CSARVGNEQFF. CDR3 sequence (DNA): TGCAGTGCTAGGGTCGGCAATGAGCAGTTCTTC.